Included here is one T cell receptor (beta chain) sequence, with context. The antigen it binds to is not known. Base quality data are lacking; no much larger clone is found one base away. The data belong to a study of T cell responses to AZD1222 COVID-19 vaccine (dated by TCRdb to the early 2020s). About the full investigation: AZD1222 recipients with second doses at about 4 weeks or about 12 weeks were pooled, because spike-specific TCR depth and breadth did not differ between schedules. TCR sequencing was performed for 230 to 250 trial participants, of whom some 200 were given two doses of AZD1222 and 26 were given two doses of MenACWY control vaccine. Trial participants were enrolled by age into subgroups of 18-55, 56-69 and 70-plus years, and around 140, 26 and 57 TCR-sequenced participants, respectively, were included in these subgroups.

General study outcomes and caveats: Conclusions about previously exposed vaccinees are limited because only six or seven AZD1222 recipients were SARS-CoV-2 seropositive at baseline. Because no day 14 peak-response samples were available, the repertoires could be characterized only after the peak T cell response. Epitopes outside the regions mutated in the B.1.351 and B.1.1.7 variants were reportedly recognized by nearly half of the unique spike-specific TCRs. A significant rise in spike-specific TCR breadth and depth was observed after two AZD1222 doses relative to day 0 and relative to MenACWY recipients. The 56-69-year group was small, and its depth increase did not reach significance, likely because of low power. The vaccine-associated CD4 TCRs covered the entire spike protein, and the dominant responses fell in regions 160-218 and 743-854. Participants were mostly white British and included more females than males, and it was suggested by the authors that clonal diversity may have been underestimated.

The CDR3 regions of human TCRbeta chains were analyzed by immunosequencing. Processing in the source paper ran as follows. TCRs in the repertoires were compared against a reference library of SARS-CoV-2-specific TCRs that had been generated with the MIRA antigen-specificity platform. Breadth meant the fraction of unique TCRs that were SARS-CoV-2-associated, whereas depth meant the fraction of total T cells that were SARS-CoV-2-associated. Using the MIRA data, each spike-specific TCR was mapped to the spike region that the TCR reacts to and placed in a CD4 or CD8 class. Log10-transformed breadth and depth values were compared by one-way ANOVA with Sidak's multiple comparisons tests. The immuneACCESS repertoire file appears here via TCRdb, limited to in-frame rearrangements. These files lack a portion of the clones; in checked studies, under half of the deficit traces to unresolved V genes, and the cause of the others is not known. V and J calls and clone size follow that table, whereas D and trimming were derived from the DNA. This sample comprises under 150,000 clones, around 93% of them detected only once. Roughly 5% of the sample is held by the ten biggest clonotypes.

The germline V gene (reference sequence) specifies LNHDA as CDR1 and SQIVND as CDR2. The CDR3 numbers 15 residues from cysteine through phenylalanine. The DNA shown is the 45-base CDR3, in frame from base 1. For this chain, trimming is 6 bases at the V end and 11 bases at the J end, and the number of junction bases without a gene match is 11. In light of the paper, this sample's time point label describes: baseline before first vaccination. Vaccinee samples came from UK trials COV001 and COV002, including a single-blind randomized controlled phase 2/3 trial of AZD1222 (ChAdOx1 nCoV-19) in healthy adults. For TCRbeta chain sequencing, PBMC samples from trial participants were taken at day 0 and at day 28 after the second dose.

This material consisted of peripheral blood, taken on day 0 of AZD1222 vaccination. The source of this sequence is an adult in good health. The chain was built from TRBV19 and TRBJ1-3, and TRBD1 matches 12 of the central bases. The DNA is TGTGCCAGTAGCCAAGACCGGGACAGGGGGCGGCCCATATATTTT. Its coded protein is CASSQDRDRGRPIYF.